One T cell receptor beta chain is described in this entry. The antigen remains undetermined. Amplification used 52 TRBV primers and 13 TRBJ primers. Profiling relied on immunoSEQ multiplex PCR, and the TCRdb table lists in-frame clones only, not all of them. This sample has just over 20,000 clones, with 80% to 95% found just once. CDR1 SGHRS and CDR2 YFSETQ come from the germline V gene. V dropped 0 bases and J dropped 4 bases, with 14 bases sitting between them. This CDR3 comprises 17 residues. Autoimmunity was present in every CD3G-deficient patient, worse in two. This specimen comes from a study of regulatory T cells. Study-wide results and caveats: Skewed V and J usage and few unique V-J pairs marked patient repertoires, most in Tregs. Patient CD8+ T cells trended toward lower Shannon entropy than controls.

The sequence was collected from a child under 10 years old with CD3G deficiency. The rearrangement joins TRBV5-1 to TRBJ2-6, with D perhaps TRBD1 (6 bases). Material for sequencing was CD8+ T cells sorted from blood. The CDR3 nucleotides read TGCGCCAGCAGCTTGGAGCAGGGGCTAGGCGGGGCCAACGTCCTGACTTTC. As protein: CASSLEQGLGGANVLTF.